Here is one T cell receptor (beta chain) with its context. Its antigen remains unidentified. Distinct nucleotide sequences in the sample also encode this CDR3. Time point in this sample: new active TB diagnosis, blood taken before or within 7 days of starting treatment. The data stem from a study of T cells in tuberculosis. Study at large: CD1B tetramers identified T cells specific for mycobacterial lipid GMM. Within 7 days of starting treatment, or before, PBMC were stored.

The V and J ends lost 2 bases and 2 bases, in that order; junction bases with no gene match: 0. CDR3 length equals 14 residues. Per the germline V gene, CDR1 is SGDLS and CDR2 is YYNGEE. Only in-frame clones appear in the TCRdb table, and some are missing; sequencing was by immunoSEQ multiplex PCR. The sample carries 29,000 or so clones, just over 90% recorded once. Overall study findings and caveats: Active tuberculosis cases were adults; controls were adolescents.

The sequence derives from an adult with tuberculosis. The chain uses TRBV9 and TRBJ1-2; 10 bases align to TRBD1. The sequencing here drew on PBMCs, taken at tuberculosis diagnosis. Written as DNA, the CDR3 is TGTGCCAGCAGCGTGGACAGGGGGAACTATGGCTACACCTTC. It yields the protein CASSVDRGNYGYTF. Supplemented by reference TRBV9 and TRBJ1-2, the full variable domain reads DSGVTQTPKHLITATGQRVTLRCSPRSGDLSVYWYQQSLDQGLQFLIQYYNGEERAKGNILERFSAQQFPDLHSELNLSSLELGDSALYFCASSVDRGNYGYTFGSGTRLTVV.